This T cell receptor (beta chain) was retrieved from a study of cytomegalovirus exposure and HLA in healthy donors (dated by TCRdb to the late 2010s). For context, the study as a whole: According to an earlier analysis of 587 of the donors, some 170 million T cells yielded some 120 million unique TCR beta sequences and roughly 280 Gb of sequence data. To predict cytomegalovirus infection status, the study brought together high-throughput TCR immunosequencing, statistical association of individual TCRs with disease status, and machine learning. All discovery cohort repertoires had been generated using a single sequencing platform. In a later analysis, previously published TCR beta repertoires from 550 to 700 donors were re-analyzed and high-resolution HLA genotyping was added so that TCR occurrence patterns could be studied. Among the roughly 390 genotyped donors, more than 70% belonged to the genetic ancestry cluster associated with self-reported Caucasian donors. An early release that covered 500 to 800 HLA-typed donors contained 250 to 350 gigabases of sequencing data and tens of millions of unique TCR sequences. An earlier analysis of approximately 500 of the donors applied high-throughput TCR beta sequencing to assess whether each TCR beta V gene segment acted as functional or pseudogenic. HLA typing included class I and class II loci at four-digit resolution. Using immunosequencing, the study profiled T cell repertoires from 550 to 750 subjects and related those repertoires to cytomegalovirus serostatus. In a later genetic analysis, genome-wide SNP genotypes for about 60% of the 666 donors were used, and that subset was treated as a discovery cohort. Roughly 5 DR-DQ haplotypes were treated as single units for association and clustering because of strong linkage in the cohort. A separate validation cohort of roughly 110 different subjects was used in addition to the 666-subject first cohort. Among a few hundred genotyped donors of the cohort, an average of about 240,000 unique TCR beta nucleotide sequences were sequenced per donor, roughly 20% of them non-productive. The number of donors typed differed by locus, with roughly 620-630 for A, B, C, DRB1 and DQB1, approximately 500 for DQA1, over 600 for DPA1, and under 490 for DPB1. Alongside the repertoire data, information on donor age, sex, ethnicity and CMV serostatus was compiled. Rather than using new phenotypic data, the later analysis identified candidate immune exposures from TCR beta sequences and from how often those sequences occurred across donors. The study aimed to test whether cataloging public T cell receptors could reveal signatures of past pathogen exposure.

A word on this clone: Its antigen target is currently unknown. It is unclear where the CDR3 begins or ends on the DNA, so no DNA is shown, and the CDR3 is as TCRdb lists it.

Libraries were prepared through the immunoSEQ multiplex PCR assay. The multiplex PCR relied on a mix of 60 forward primers for TCR Vbeta segments and 13 reverse primers for TCR Jbeta segments. A multiplex PCR assay on genomic DNA amplified the CDR3 region of rearranged TCR beta genes. The Illumina HiSeq System was used to sequence the amplified TCR beta libraries as 87-base-pair reads. In the paper's pipeline: In a later analysis, 77 million or so unique TCR beta chains were counted across the approximately 620 repertoires, and roughly 10 million of these chains were shared by at least two donors. Raw reads were error-corrected and collapsed into unique sequences with a nearest-neighbor algorithm that merged closely related sequences to remove PCR and sequencing errors. V, D and J gene segments were assigned by aligning CDR3 sequences to IMGT reference sequences. For a sequence to be retained, a match of at least six nucleotides was required to both a V gene segment and a J gene segment. Rearrangements were classified as productive when the CDR3 lacked stop codons and remained in frame with V and J, and all other rearrangements were classified as non-productive. CDR3 was defined according to IMGT convention as the region running from the second conserved V-encoded cysteine to the conserved J-encoded phenylalanine. The earlier analysis of 587 of the donors excluded sequences that lacked an unambiguous match to a single V gene segment. An earlier analysis of several hundred of the donors called V segments functional above 56.7% productive rearrangements and segregating when the between-donor standard deviation exceeded 5%. A statistical classification framework was built to diagnose cytomegalovirus status from the catalog of TCR beta chain sequences. V and J gene assignment, in a later analysis, came from comparing TCR nucleotide sequences with IMGT/GENE-DB human TR gene sequences. Using the TCRdist pipeline, a later analysis assigned CDR3 sequences along with most-parsimonious VDJ recombination scenarios. In a later analysis, every TCR beta chain was defined by the combination of its CDR3 amino acid sequence and its V-gene family, and reads without a unique V-gene family were dropped. In a later analysis, 550 to 650 highly shared, low-generation-probability nucleotide sequences were removed to address suspected cross-contamination and a sequencing artifact. For each public chain, a later analysis derived a clonal expansion index from normalized ranks of inferred template counts within each repertoire. In a later analysis, generation probabilities were computed using a VDJ recombination model fitted to out-of-frame rearrangements, and the results were checked against IGoR. In a later analysis, hypergeometric tests were used to score TCR-TCR, TCR-HLA and TCR-CMV co-occurrence, with a repertoire-size bias correction applied to TCR pairs. A later analysis estimated false discovery rates by permuting HLA or CMV assignments 20 times. In a later analysis, co-occurring TCRs were grouped using DBSCAN, with TCRdist sequence similarity added in when clustering inside HLA-allele-positive subsets. Co-occurrence clustering excluded repertoires with fewer than 30,000 or more than 120,000 public chains, plus five with anomalous nucleotide sharing. Here the immuneACCESS table is served through TCRdb, limited to in-frame sequences with V and J called. Missing clones are a known gap in these copies; in checked studies unresolved V genes cover under half, and the rest lacks a known reason. That table is the source of V, J and clone size, and D and trimming were worked out from the DNA. The sample includes under 95,000 clones, with around three quarters observed a single time. About 1.1% of the sample rests with the top ten.

Looking up the germline V gene yields CDR1 SGHRS and CDR2 YFSETQ. Including the terminal cysteine and phenylalanine, the CDR3 comprises 16 residues. What the authors observed across the whole study: In a later analysis, TCR association rates were found to vary across HLA loci, with the most associated TCRs seen for DRB1 alleles and the fewest for HLA-C alleles. Most CMV-associated TCR beta chains appeared to be HLA-restricted in a later analysis, and the HLA associations seemed to be driven largely by CMV exposure. It was suggested by the authors that the approach could potentially be generalized to other disease states and immunological phenotypes. According to a later analysis, parvovirus B19, influenza, CMV and Epstein-Barr virus appeared linked to several top co-occurrence clusters. While some public TCRs were present in many individuals, most TCR sequences turned up only very rarely across donors. Correlated functional status among segregating V segments might be attributable to linkage disequilibrium, but an unknown experimental factor could not be ruled out. Assigning TCR associations to individual alleles was difficult when HLA alleles, especially DR and DQ, strongly co-occurred. Compared with equally common non-associated chains, HLA-associated TCR beta chains in a later analysis were more clonally expanded and had lower generation probabilities. In a later genetic analysis, fewer N-insertions in productive TCRs were reported among donors in an Asian-associated ancestry cluster than the approximately 630-donor mean. Approximately 18 rarely observed V segments, including chromosome 9 orphons, were excluded from the earlier analysis of a few hundred of the donors because counts were too low. In a later genetic analysis, a missense DCLRE1C variant was associated with V-gene and J-gene trimming of TCR beta chains, and the association was replicated in an independent cohort. In a later analysis, 15,000 to 20,000 TCR beta sequences were associated with specific HLA alleles at a false discovery rate of 0.05. Presence/absence analyses assumed roughly uniform sequencing depth across donors, an assumption that may not hold. CMV serostatus was the only immune exposure information available for the cohort. The cohort was sequenced for TCR beta chains only, and without alpha or paired-chain data the features that could be detected were limited. Cytomegalovirus status was reported to be diagnosed by the classifier with high specificity and sensitivity in both the original and validation cohorts. In an earlier analysis of 500 to 650 of the donors, most TCR beta V segments appeared in productive rearrangements about 90% or about 30% of the time, broadly matching IMGT annotations. A further reported finding was that TCR beta sequences accurately predicted the HLA-A and HLA-B alleles for most subjects in the first cohort. Because some donors lacked HLA typing at each locus, the association tests relied only on the typed subset. The 87-base-pair reads could not distinguish some IMGT-functional V segments, including TRBV6-2 and TRBV6-3, so those segments were excluded. The study listed 150 to 200 TCR beta chains as associated with cytomegalovirus. A cluster of highly shared sequence variants was judged likely to be a technical artifact of the sequencing pipeline. Three of the identified cytomegalovirus-associated TCR beta chains were confirmed in vitro to be specific for cytomegalovirus antigens.

The cohort was made up of approximately 670 healthy bone marrow donors. All cohort members were sampled while nominally healthy, although unrecorded immune exposures were likely present. The donor tested CMV seronegative and was one of the 352 seronegative cohort members. A peripheral blood sample was provided by each donor, and peripheral blood mononuclear cells were used for TCR beta sequencing. The Qiagen DNeasy Blood Extraction Kit was used to extract genomic DNA from the blood cell samples. Material: PBMCs. The receptor was isolated from a male donor in good health and CMV-seronegative. The rearranged chain carries TRBV5-1 and TRBJ1-6. The CDR3 sequence is CASSLARVGGGSPLNF.